Below, 23 T cell receptor beta chains from the same sample are listed, as sequenced in a study of vaccination effects on CD4 cells after COVID-19. Their antigen targets remain unknown. Libraries were prepared by immunoSEQ multiplex PCR; TCRdb keeps only in-frame clonotypes and omits some of them. The table records tens of thousands of clones, more than 60% of them present only once. Peptide-pool stimulation followed by sequencing identified expanded antigen-specific CD4+ clonotypes in the ViraFEST assay. The culture ran for approximately 10 days, and then CD4+ T cells were isolated. Negative nucleocapsid antibody tests before and after vaccination confirmed no previous SARS-CoV-2 infection. The specimen comprised CD4+ T cells from PBMCs cultured with SARS-CoV-2 spike peptides, sampled before COVID-19 vaccination. The source is a human donor who received a COVID-19 vaccine.

This clone was detected only a few times. This rearrangement joins TRBV28 to TRBJ1-2; 8 bases agree with TRBD1. Germline CDR1 is MDHEN and CDR2 is SYDVKM. The CDR3 totals 14 residues. The V and J ends lost 2 bases and 8 bases, in that order; junction bases with no gene match: 7. CDR3 in DNA: TGTGCCAGCAGTTTAGCAGGGGGCGCTAAAGGCTACACCTTC. It specifies CASSLAGGAKGYTF.

This chain uses TRBV7-9 with TRBJ2-5; D is possibly TRBD1 (5 bases). Trimming took off 9 bases at V and 4 bases at J, with 21 bases between the two ends. The length of the CDR3 is 15 residues. Germline lookup yields CDR1 SEHNR and CDR2 FQNEAQ (reference sequence). The CDR3 bases are TGTGCCAGTAACGCTGACACAGGATTAGCAGAGACCCAGTACTTC. As protein: CASNADTGLAETQYF. The full variable domain, its missing parts supplied by reference TRBV7-9 and TRBJ2-5, is DTGVSQNPRHKITKRGQNVTFRCDPISEHNRLYWYRQTLGQGPEFLTYFQNEAQLEKSRLLSDRFSAERPKGSFSTLEIQRTEQGDSAMYLCASNADTGLAETQYFGPGTRLLVL.

The chain links TRBV28 to TRBJ2-7; 9 bases fit TRBD2. CDR3 length equals 15 residues. Germline V gene data show CDR1 as MDHEN and CDR2 as SYDVKM. Trimming at V came to 3 bases and at J to 2 bases, leaving 5 bases not matched to a gene. The CDR3 reads CASSFGGRVAYEQYF. CDR3 DNA sequence: TGTGCCAGCAGTTTCGGCGGGAGGGTGGCCTACGAGCAGTACTTC.

The rearrangement uses TRBV18 and TRBJ1-2, with 7 bases matching TRBD1. CDR1 is KGHSH and CDR2 is LQKENI in the germline V gene. The V and J ends lost 9 bases and 4 bases, in that order; junction bases with no gene match: 11. This CDR3 contains 14 residues. Here the CDR3 DNA reads TGTGCCAGTGCCACCGGGACAGCTCTCTATGGCTACACCTTC. This encodes CASATGTALYGYTF.

This clone was seen only once. J is TRBJ1-4 and V is TRBV6-1; D not resolved. The CDR3 length is 12 residues. V lost 2 bases and J 8 bases, leaving 6 bases between the germline ends. CDR1 and CDR2 from the germline V gene are MNHNS and SASEGT. The CDR3 is CASSESREKLFF. The DNA of the CDR3 is TGTGCCAGCAGTGAAAGTCGGGAAAAACTGTTTTTT.

Judged by abundance, this clone is medium-sized. The V and J genes are TRBV5-4 and TRBJ1-2, with TRBD1 identical over 9 bases. J lost 6 bases, V lost 2 bases, and 8 bases had no gene match. The CDR3 covers 15 residues. Germline lookup yields CDR1 SGHNT and CDR2 YYREEE (reference sequence). The CDR3 reads CASSFPPGQGDGYTF. CDR3 coding DNA: TGTGCCAGCAGCTTCCCTCCGGGACAGGGCGATGGCTACACCTTC.

The chain recombines TRBV2 with TRBJ1-2, with TRBD1 matching over 8 bases. Per the germline V gene, CDR1 is SNHLY and CDR2 is FYNNEI. After removal of 1 base from V and 6 bases from J, the junction contained 4 bases not matched to a gene. This CDR3 has 14 amino acids. In nucleotides, the CDR3 is TGTGCCAGCAGTGAAGGACAGGGGACCGATGGCTACACCTTC. Its translation is CASSEGQGTDGYTF. Supplemented by reference TRBV2 and TRBJ1-2, the full variable domain reads EPEVTQTPSHQVTQMGQEVILRCVPISNHLYFYWYRQILGQKVEFLVSFYNNEISEKSEIFDDQFSVERPDGSNFTLKIRSTKLEDSAMYFCASSEGQGTDGYTFGSGTRLTVV.

The chain combines TRBV27 with TRBJ2-1; 9 nucleotides agree with TRBD2. V was pared by 5 bases and J by 3 bases, with 11 bases of the junction left unmatched. CDR3 length: 17 amino acids. Germline lookup yields CDR1 MNHEY and CDR2 SMNVEV (reference sequence). CDR3 region: CASSNRLGGGVYNEQFF. The CDR3 DNA sequence: TGTGCCAGCAGTAACCGACTCGGCGGGGGGGTCTACAATGAGCAGTTCTTC.

This rearrangement joins TRBV11-2 to TRBJ2-4; D call uncertain. Trimming shortened V by 0 bases and J by 1 base, and 10 bases separated the two germline ends. The CDR3 runs to 16 residues. Germline CDR1 SGHAT, CDR2 FQNNGV. The CDR3 reads CASSLDAGFAKNIQYF. CDR3 sequence (DNA): TGTGCCAGCAGCTTAGACGCAGGATTCGCCAAAAACATTCAGTACTTC.

CDR3 region: CASSVGLAGNNEQFF. CDR3 in DNA: TGTGCCAGCAGCGTAGGACTAGCGGGAAACAATGAGCAGTTCTTC. The chain combines TRBV9 with TRBJ2-1; 11 bases align to TRBD2. After removal of 0 bases from V and 5 bases from J, the junction contained 1 base not matched to a gene. The CDR3 sequence is 15 residues long. Germline CDR1 is SGDLS and CDR2 is YYNGEE.

This chain links TRBV5-1 with TRBJ2-7, with D maybe TRBD2 (6 bases). The CDR3 consists of 15 residues. With 0 bases removed from V and 2 bases from J, the gap between germline ends came to 12 bases. Per germline, CDR1 SGHRS and CDR2 YFSETQ. CDR3 residues: CASSLALARTYEQYF. DNA for the CDR3: TGCGCCAGCAGCTTGGCTCTAGCGAGGACCTACGAGCAGTACTTC.

The chain recombines TRBV15 with TRBJ1-2, with 7 nucleotides matching TRBD1. Germline V CDR1 and CDR2: LNHNV, YYDKDF (reference sequence). V shed 2 bases, J shed 4 bases, and the junction held 7 bases outside the gene matches. The CDR3 extends over 15 amino acids. DNA of the CDR3: TGTGCCACCAGCAGATCCAGGGGGGCCGCCTATGGCTACACCTTC. Its translation: CATSRSRGAAYGYTF.

The J gene is TRBJ1-5, the V gene TRBV12-3 or TRBV12-4; D remains ambiguous. The CDR3 has 13 residues. Trimming left V 5 bases short and J 7 bases short, with 12 bases between. CDR3 protein: CASSLVVGQPQHF. CDR3 nucleotides: TGTGCCAGCAGTCTGGTGGTCGGGCAGCCCCAGCATTTT.

The chain links TRBV6-2 or TRBV6-3 to TRBJ2-5, with TRBD2 identical over 10 bases. The CDR3 spans 14 residues. Germline V gives CDR1 MNHEY, CDR2 SVGEGT. V trimming: 6 bases; J trimming: 3 bases; junction bases outside the gene matches: 4. The CDR3 protein is CASSPAGGKETQYF. For the CDR3, the DNA is TGTGCCAGCAGCCCAGCGGGGGGGAAAGAGACCCAGTACTTC.

The chain carries TRBV5-1 and TRBJ2-1; 9 positions agree with TRBD1. The CDR3 totals 18 residues. Per germline, CDR1 SGHRS and CDR2 YFSETQ. After removal of 1 base from V and 4 bases from J, the junction contained 12 bases not matched to a gene. CDR3 in DNA: TGCGCCAGCAGCTTGCGGGACCACGACAGGGGGTTATACAATGAGCAGTTCTTC. As protein: CASSLRDHDRGLYNEQFF.

This chain uses TRBV6-4 with TRBJ2-3; 8 nucleotides agree with TRBD1. Germline V lookup: CDR1 MRHNA, CDR2 SNTAGT. V was pared by 2 bases and J by 6 bases, with 4 bases of the junction left unmatched. This CDR3 contains 14 residues. CDR3 sequence (DNA): TGTGCCAGCAGTGACCGGACAGGGATGGATACGCAGTATTTT. Translated, it gives CASSDRTGMDTQYF.

The chain links TRBV11-2 to TRBJ1-3, with no clear D. Trimming pared 3 bases from V and 0 bases from J, leaving 9 bases between. Germline V gene sequence: CDR1 SGHAT, CDR2 FQNNGV. CDR3 length equals 15 residues. The CDR3 DNA reads TGTGCCAGCAGCTTGGGAACGAGCTCTGGAAACACCATATATTTT. This encodes CASSLGTSSGNTIYF. The whole variable domain, remainder taken from reference TRBV11-2 and TRBJ1-3, is EAGVAQSPRYKIIEKRQSVAFWCNPISGHATLYWYQQILGQGPKLLIQFQNNGVVDDSQLPKDRFSAERLKGVDSTLKIQPAKLEDSAVYLCASSLGTSSGNTIYFGEGSWLTVV.

The J gene is TRBJ1-2, the V gene TRBV11-1, with 7 nucleotides matching TRBD1. The CDR3 has 13 residues. Trimming cost V 6 bases and J 6 bases; bases outside gene matches: 7. CDR1 SGHAT and CDR2 FQDESV come from the germline V gene (reference sequence). The CDR3 is CASSYDRVNGYTF. CDR3 DNA: TGTGCCAGCAGTTATGACAGGGTCAATGGCTACACCTTC.

The genes are TRBV24-1 and TRBJ2-3, with 9 bases lining up with TRBD2. The CDR3 is made up of 16 amino acids. V lost 0 bases and J lost 2; bases outside the gene matches: 2. The germline CDR1 and CDR2 sequences are KGHDR and SFDVKD. Written as DNA, the CDR3 is TGTGCCACCAGTGATTTGGCGGGAGGGATCACAGATACGCAGTATTTT. This sequence encodes CATSDLAGGITDTQYF.

The chain couples TRBV19 to TRBJ2-7, with D possibly being TRBD2 (6 bases). The V end lost 8 bases, the J end lost 3 bases, and 14 bases lay between the germline ends. Looked up from germline, CDR1 is LNHDA and CDR2 is SQIVND (reference sequence). The CDR3 sequence is 13 residues long. CDR3 in amino acids: CASGKGGDYEQYF. CDR3 DNA sequence: TGTGCCAGTGGAAAAGGAGGGGACTACGAGCAGTACTTC.

The rearrangement links TRBV2 to TRBJ1-2, with 10 bases identical to TRBD1. Trimming removed 8 bases from V and 4 bases from J; junction bases left unmatched: 4. There are 13 residues in the CDR3. Germline CDR1 and CDR2: SNHLY and FYNNEI. CDR3 region: CASDRGQSYGYTF. The CDR3 DNA reads TGTGCCAGCGACAGGGGGCAAAGCTATGGCTACACCTTC.

This chain connects TRBV6-2 or TRBV6-3 to TRBJ2-2; D perhaps matches TRBD1 (5 bases). Germline loops: CDR1 MNHEY, CDR2 SVGEGT. The CDR3 is made up of 17 amino acids. Trimming removed 0 bases from V and 0 bases from J, with 11 bases in between. Written as DNA, the CDR3 is TGTGCCAGCAGTTACTCATGGACAAACGCGAACACCGGGGAGCTGTTTTTT. Translation gives CASSYSWTNANTGELFF.

About this clone: The junction departs from germline at one end; a sequencing error may be responsible. The V and J genes are TRBV3-1 (or the pseudogene TRBV3-2) and TRBJ2-3; TRBD2 matches at 8 bases. CDR1 is LGHDT and CDR2 is YNNKEL in the germline V gene (reference sequence). The CDR3 is 14 residues long. CDR3 sequence reads: CASRPSGSKDTQYF. CDR3 bases: TGTGCCAGCAGACCGAGCGGGAGCAAAGATACGCAGTATTTT.